These 30 T cell receptor beta chains share one sample of origin, sequenced in a study of CD8+ T cells in alopecia areata. The authors extracted RNA and reverse transcribed it into cDNA as the sequencing template. Using immunoSEQ multiplex PCR, the repertoire was profiled, and TCRdb retains in-frame clones only, with some absent. The table shows about 20,000 clones, with roughly two thirds occurring only once. For four to six patients taking part in the biomarker study, CD4+ cells were further sorted into CD25+CD127- cells. The sample taken for sequencing was CD4+ Tregs sorted from blood. These receptors were taken from a human donor with alopecia areata.

This chain uses TRBV7-2 with TRBJ2-1; D is uncertain. The CDR3 loop spans 13 amino acids. The germline V and J ends were trimmed by 4 bases and 6 bases, with 10 bases remaining between them. CDR1 and CDR2 from the germline V gene are SGHTA and FQGNSA. The CDR3 sequence is CASSYQRSNEQFF. For the CDR3, the DNA is TGTGCCAGCAGCTACCAGAGATCCAATGAGCAGTTCTTC.

This clone was counted a single time. This sequence joins TRBV30 and TRBJ2-1; the D gene is possibly TRBD2 (7 bases). The germline gives CDR1 GTSNPN, CDR2 SVGIG (reference sequence). The V end lost 4 bases, the J end lost 0 bases, and 16 bases lay between the germline ends. The CDR3 is 16 residues long. CDR3 loop: CAWILPGGPSYNEQFF. The CDR3 DNA follows: TGTGCCTGGATCCTCCCCGGGGGGCCCTCCTACAATGAGCAGTTCTTC. The whole variable domain, filled in from reference TRBV30 and TRBJ2-1, reads SQTIHQWPATLVQPVGSPLSLECTVEGTSNPNLYWYRQAAGRGLQLLFYSVGIGQISSEVPQNLSASRPQDRQFILSSKKLLLSDSGFYLCAWILPGGPSYNEQFFGPGTRLTVL.

The chain links TRBV11-2 to TRBJ1-2; tentative D call: TRBD1 (6 bases). The CDR3 contains 13 residues. Germline loops: CDR1 SGHAT, CDR2 FQNNGV. V lost 3 bases, J lost 8 bases, and 13 bases lay in between. Here the CDR3 reads CASSLDSLRGYTF. The CDR3 DNA is TGTGCCAGCAGCTTGGACAGCTTAAGAGGCTACACCTTC.

This clone is medium-sized (0.01 to 0.1%). CDR3 sequence reads: CASSFVGQNYGYTF. The CDR3 coding sequence is TGTGCCAGCAGCTTCGTCGGACAGAACTATGGCTACACCTTC. This rearrangement joins TRBV7-2 to TRBJ1-2; possibly TRBD1 for D (6 bases). The CDR3 has 14 amino acids. V gave up 3 bases and J gave up 2 bases, with 10 bases separating them. CDR1 and CDR2 from the germline V gene are SGHTA and FQGNSA.

This chain connects TRBV28 to TRBJ2-7; a weak D match, TRBD1 (6 bases). The CDR3 extends over 15 amino acids. Germline V gives CDR1 MDHEN, CDR2 SYDVKM. The V end was cut by 6 bases, the J end by 1 base, with 16 bases between. The CDR3 DNA follows: TGTGCCAGCAGCCCGGCCGGGACAAAGTCCTACGAGCAGTACTTC. It translates to CASSPAGTKSYEQYF.

The chain joins TRBV18 to TRBJ1-1; D is undetermined. Per germline, CDR1 KGHSH and CDR2 LQKENI. V was cut by 6 bases and J by 0 bases, with 8 bases left in between. The CDR3 has 13 residues. In DNA, the CDR3 is TGTGCCAGCTCTACCGTGATGAACACTGAAGCTTTCTTT. It yields the protein CASSTVMNTEAFF.

A few counts support this clone. CDR3 DNA: TGCGCCAGCAGGACGGGGCTGGGGGAGCAGTACTTC. It is translated as CASRTGLGEQYF. The gene calls are TRBV5-1 and TRBJ2-7, with D perhaps TRBD1 or TRBD2 (5 bases each). Germline loops: CDR1 SGHRS, CDR2 YFSETQ. Trimming removed 5 bases from V and 7 bases from J, with 13 bases in between. The CDR3 extends over 12 amino acids. The full variable domain, with the rest looked up from reference TRBV5-1 and TRBJ2-7, is KAGVTQTPRYLIKTRGQQVTLSCSPISGHRSVSWYQQTPGQGLQFLFEYFSETQRNKGNFPGRFSGRQFSNSRSEMNVSTLELGDSALYLCASRTGLGEQYFGPGTRLTVT.

This clone has a handful of counts. The chain carries TRBV4-3 and TRBJ2-3, with no clear D. The CDR3 covers 13 residues. Between the trimmed V and J ends, which lost 2 bases and 6 bases, there was a span of 9 bases. Germline-derived CDR1 and CDR2 are LGHNA and YSLEER. The CDR3 DNA is TGCGCCAGCAGCCAACAGCTCCGGGATACGCAGTATTTT. Its translation is CASSQQLRDTQYF.

This clone showed up just once. The chain uses TRBV15 and TRBJ2-7; D might be TRBD1 or TRBD2, each matching 5 bases. The CDR3 totals 14 residues. Germline V CDR1 and CDR2: LNHNV, YYDKDF (reference sequence). V was cut by 0 bases and J by 6 bases, with 12 bases left in between. In nucleotides, the CDR3 is TGTGCCACCAGCAGAGAGGGGCGGGTGGGCGAGCAGTACTTC. This translates into CATSREGRVGEQYF.

With respect to this clone: Other DNA sequences in the sample encode the same CDR3. The CDR3 bases are TGTGCCAGCAGCTTAGGACAGGGGATTTACAATGAGCAGTTCTTC. It yields the protein CASSLGQGIYNEQFF. The rearrangement uses TRBV7-9 and TRBJ2-1; 8 nucleotides line up with TRBD1. The CDR3 covers 15 residues. Trimming removed 1 base from V and 4 bases from J; junction bases left unmatched: 3. From germline, CDR1 is SEHNR and CDR2 FQNEAQ (reference sequence). Looking up the rest from reference TRBV7-9 and TRBJ2-1 gives the full variable domain: DTGVSQNPRHKITKRGQNVTFRCDPISEHNRLYWYRQTLGQGPEFLTYFQNEAQLEKSRLLSDRFSAERPKGSFSTLEIQRTEQGDSAMYLCASSLGQGIYNEQFFGPGTRLTVL.

The rearrangement uses TRBV18 and TRBJ1-6; D remains ambiguous. The germline CDR1 and CDR2 sequences are KGHSH and LQKENI. The CDR3 consists of 13 residues. Trimming removed 1 base at V and 10 bases at J, with 8 bases between. This CDR3 reads CASSPQPDSPLHF. CDR3 in DNA: TGTGCCAGCTCACCACAACCGGACTCACCCCTCCACTTT.

The chain links TRBV7-8 to TRBJ2-7, with 8 bases that match TRBD1. Trimming removed 3 bases from V and 5 bases from J; junction bases left unmatched: 6. CDR3 length equals 14 residues. The V gene's germline CDR1 is SGHVS and CDR2 FQNEAQ. The CDR3 spells CASSFRTGSNEQYF. The CDR3 DNA reads as TGTGCCAGCAGCTTTAGGACAGGGTCCAACGAGCAGTACTTC.

The chain couples TRBV5-1 to TRBJ2-5; D is unclear. V lost 1 base to trimming and J lost 1 base, with 5 bases between them. Germline V gives CDR1 SGHRS, CDR2 YFSETQ. The CDR3 is made up of 13 amino acids. The CDR3: CASSLISQETQYF. CDR3 DNA: TGCGCCAGCAGCTTGATTAGCCAAGAGACCCAGTACTTC.

This clone was seen only a few times. The chain carries TRBV29-1 and TRBJ2-5, with 8 bases matching TRBD1. CDR3 length: 14 amino acids. Germline-derived CDR1 and CDR2 are SQVTM and ANQGSEA. The trim removed 2 bases at V and 4 bases at J, leaving 6 bases unmatched. The CDR3 nucleotides are TGCAGCGTTGAACCCAGGGGGCTACCAGAGACCCAGTACTTC. Translating it yields CSVEPRGLPETQYF.

This clone was seen a few times. The gene calls are TRBV6-5 and TRBJ2-1; D uncertain. This CDR3 spans 14 amino acids. V was trimmed by 2 bases and J by 5 bases, leaving 10 bases between them. The germline CDR1 and CDR2 sequences are MNHEY and SVGAGI. CDR3 residues: CASSYLGPHNEQFF. The CDR3 DNA sequence: TGTGCCAGCAGTTACCTCGGCCCACACAATGAGCAGTTCTTC.

A few counts support this clone. The chain uses TRBV15 and TRBJ2-7; no clear D gene. The V gene lost 1 base and the J gene lost 2 bases, with 9 bases spanning the gap. This CDR3 is 14 amino acids long. Germline V lookup: CDR1 LNHNV, CDR2 YYDKDF (reference sequence). The CDR3 bases are TGTGCCACCAGCAGAGGGCCCGGTGCCTACGAGCAGTACTTC. It translates to CATSRGPGAYEQYF.

This clone is judged large. The chain uses TRBV18 and TRBJ1-1; D not resolved. The V gene's germline CDR1 is KGHSH and CDR2 LQKENI. Trimming took 6 bases from V and 0 from J, leaving 5 bases between them. This CDR3 is 12 amino acids long. This CDR3 reads CASSRMNTEAFF. CDR3 nucleotide sequence: TGTGCCAGCTCGAGGATGAACACTGAAGCTTTCTTT.

This clone was detected once. J is TRBJ1-2 and V is TRBV28; weak D call: TRBD1 (6 bases). Germline assignment: CDR1 MDHEN and CDR2 SYDVKM. The CDR3 totals 13 residues. Between the trimmed V and J ends, which lost 2 bases and 8 bases, there was a span of 12 bases. The CDR3 loop reads CASSLTGPSGYTF. CDR3 bases: TGTGCCAGCAGTTTAACAGGGCCTAGCGGCTACACCTTC.

The CDR3 DNA sequence: TGCGCCAGCAGCCAAGGCCTAATCGGTGAAAAACTGTTTTTT. Amino acids: CASSQGLIGEKLFF. The gene calls are TRBV4-1 and TRBJ1-4, with unresolved D. The CDR3 extends over 14 amino acids. Germline V gene data show CDR1 as MGHRA and CDR2 as YSYEKL. Trimming left V 1 base short and J 7 bases short, with 10 bases between.

The V and J genes are TRBV19 and TRBJ2-3; D may match TRBD1 or TRBD2 (6 bases each). Trimming took off 8 bases at V and 4 bases at J, with 16 bases between the two ends. The CDR3 has 14 residues. Germline values: CDR1 LNHDA, CDR2 SQIVND (reference sequence). The DNA of the CDR3 is TGTGCCAGTGGAACAGGGAGGTTGGCAGATACGCAGTATTTT. This encodes CASGTGRLADTQYF.

V is TRBV29-1 and J is TRBJ1-2; possible D gene TRBD1, 6 bases. The CDR3 extends over 11 amino acids. The V gene lost 7 bases and the J gene lost 12 bases, with 18 bases spanning the gap. CDR1 and CDR2 (germline): SQVTM, ANQGSEA. The CDR3 DNA sequence: TGCAGCGCAAACGCGGGGGGGGGCGACACCTTC. It yields the protein CSANAGGGDTF. The whole variable domain, filled in from reference TRBV29-1 and TRBJ1-2, reads SAVISQKPSRDICQRGTSLTIQCQVDSQVTMMFWYRQQPGQSLTLIATANQGSEATYESGFVIDKFPISRPNLTFSTLTVSNMSPEDSSIYLCSANAGGGDTFGSGTRLTVV.

The V and J genes are TRBV6-1 and TRBJ1-1; 7 bases map to TRBD1. Germline trimming cut 3 bases from V and 4 bases from J; bases unmatched to any gene: 8. Germline-derived CDR1 and CDR2 are MNHNS and SASEGT. The CDR3 covers 15 residues. CDR3 loop: CASSEPRQGRTEAFF. As DNA, the CDR3 is TGTGCCAGCAGTGAGCCGAGACAGGGTCGCACTGAAGCTTTCTTT.

The chain employs TRBV7-8 and TRBJ1-1; D unclear. Germline-derived CDR1 and CDR2 are SGHVS and FQNEAQ. The V and J ends lost 2 bases and 1 base respectively, with 5 bases between them. The CDR3 runs 13 residues. CDR3 in amino acids: CASSLSGNTEAFF. In DNA, the CDR3 is TGTGCCAGCAGCTTATCAGGGAACACTGAAGCTTTCTTT.

CDR3 sequence reads: CASSFRQPQHF. The CDR3 DNA reads TGTGCCAGCAGTTTTCGACAGCCCCAGCATTTT. The chain carries TRBV28 and TRBJ1-5; D call uncertain. Germline CDR1 reads MDHEN; CDR2 reads SYDVKM. The ends were cut back, 3 bases at V and 7 bases at J, with 4 bases in the middle. The length of the CDR3 is 11 residues. Using reference TRBV28 and TRBJ1-5 for the parts outside the CDR3, the full variable domain is DVKVTQSSRYLVKRTGEKVFLECVQDMDHENMFWYRQDPGLGLRLIYFSYDVKMKEKGDIPEGYSVSREKKERFSLILESASTNQTSMYLCASSFRQPQHFGDGTRLSIL.

V and J are TRBV28 and TRBJ2-3; a weak D match, TRBD2 (5 bases). CDR1 and CDR2 from the germline V gene are MDHEN and SYDVKM. This CDR3 contains 14 residues. Trimming removed 2 bases at V and 3 bases at J, with 9 bases between. Here the CDR3 reads CASSLTGLTDTQYF. DNA for the CDR3: TGTGCCAGCAGTTTAACGGGATTAACAGATACGCAGTATTTT.

This clone was seen just once. The chain links TRBV5-1 to TRBJ1-2; no clear D gene. Looked up from germline, CDR1 is SGHRS and CDR2 is YFSETQ. V dropped 3 bases and J dropped 8 bases, with 14 bases sitting between them. The CDR3 runs to 13 residues. CDR3 nucleotides: TGCGCCAGCAGCTCGGACCCTACTATCGGCTACACCTTC. Amino acids: CASSSDPTIGYTF.

The V and J genes are TRBV6-6 and TRBJ1-5, with D perhaps matching TRBD1 (6 bases). Trimming removed 8 bases from V and 5 bases from J, with 13 bases in between. Germline lookup yields CDR1 MNHNY and CDR2 SVGAGI (reference sequence). This CDR3 contains 13 residues. CDR3 protein: CASVGGQDQPQHF. CDR3 DNA sequence: TGTGCCAGCGTCGGGGGGCAAGATCAGCCCCAGCATTTT.

This clone was counted a single time. The chain combines TRBV6-5 with TRBJ1-6; D is perhaps TRBD1 (6 bases). CDR3 length: 15 amino acids. Per the germline V gene, CDR1 is MNHEY and CDR2 is SVGAGI. The V and J ends lost 5 bases and 7 bases respectively, with 15 bases between them. The CDR3 bases are TGTGCCAGCAGTCCACTTAGGGGGGGAAATTCACCCCTCCACTTT. It specifies CASSPLRGGNSPLHF.

The rearrangement joins TRBV18 to TRBJ1-5; D perhaps matches TRBD1 (6 bases). The CDR3 covers 16 residues. The V end was cut by 1 base, the J end by 6 bases, with 16 bases between. Germline assignment: CDR1 KGHSH and CDR2 LQKENI. CDR3 amino acids: CASSPQGGRSSQPQHF. The CDR3 DNA sequence: TGTGCCAGCTCACCACAGGGGGGGCGAAGTAGTCAGCCCCAGCATTTT.

The sample holds a few counts of this clone. The chain joins TRBV2 to TRBJ2-3; TRBD2 aligns across 14 bases. Germline V gene data show CDR1 as SNHLY and CDR2 as FYNNEI. Trimming at V came to 6 bases and at J to 1 base, leaving 3 bases not matched to a gene. The length of the CDR3 is 16 residues. The CDR3 loop is CASRMGLAGGTDTQYF. The CDR3 DNA reads TGTGCCAGCAGAATGGGACTAGCGGGGGGCACAGATACGCAGTATTTT.